This TCR beta chain was retrieved from a study of T cell repertoires in cytomegalovirus infection. Study as a whole: Recently identified HLA-C-restricted and well-studied HLA-B-restricted CMV epitopes were used. Matching HLA type and CMV infection were both indicated by public TCR beta signatures.

Regarding this clonotype: The antigen is not known.

Trimming removed 7 bases at V and 11 bases at J, with 21 bases between. This CDR3 has 14 amino acids. Each CDR3 protein is one row after TCRdb ran MiXCR on the reads. The data show some 920,000 distinct CDR3 sequences, 30% to 40% seen once. Overall study findings and caveats: HLA-C-restricted CMV clonotypes gave the most frequent clonotype in two of eight donors. Frequencies of public TCR beta families were cumulated, and this identified carriers of CMV plus the relevant HLA.

This rearrangement joins TRBV12-3 or TRBV12-4 to TRBJ1-5, with D unclear. The sample here was cultured CD8+ T cells from PBMCs, taken from culture after CMV antigen stimulation. This receptor was identified in a human donor in good health (CMV status not recorded). Some clones in this sample may be carry-over from other donors' samples. The CDR3, as DNA: TGTGCCAGCAACTCCGGGCCCCCCCCGGAGGCCCAGCATTTT. This sequence encodes CASNSGPPPEAQHF.